This T cell receptor (beta chain) was sequenced during a study of pediatric ulcerative colitis. Whole-study results and caveats: Blood-rectal clonal overlap within each person was significantly higher in ulcerative colitis patients than controls. All ulcerative colitis patients, but no controls, carried a couple of rectal clonotypes.

On this clone itself: What it binds is unknown. One end of the junction varies from germline; a read error may be responsible.

The survey-level immunoSEQ assay was used. Up to 500,000 reads were sequenced per sample. Assay used: immunoSEQ multiplex PCR; TCRdb lists only in-frame clones, some missing. The sample shows approximately 30,000 clones, 82% of them seen only once. This TCR was sampled from a boy younger than 18 with severe ulcerative colitis. Sequenced: blood.

In DNA form, the CDR3 reads TGTGCCAGCAGTTATTTCGGGGAGAATGGAAAACTGTTTTTT. Protein product: CASSYFGENGKLFF. The chain joins TRBV6-5 to TRBJ1-4; D unclear. Germline V gene sequence: CDR1 MNHEY, CDR2 SVGAGI. This CDR3 comprises 14 residues.